The entry below describes one TCR beta chain. Its antigen has not been determined. No base qualities exist here, and no much larger clone lies one base off it. After PBMCs were isolated by density centrifugation and stained for CD3, CD4 and CD8, a FACSAria was used to sort CD4+ and CD8+ T cells. Scalp biopsies and blood samples were obtained from unaffected controls. This record comes from a study of CD8+ T cells in alopecia areata (dated by TCRdb to 2017 to 2018). Background for the entire study: The study used high-throughput TCRbeta sequencing to examine T cell clonal expansion in alopecia areata, in both the C3H/HeJ mouse model and human patients. Scalp clonality was compared across normal scalp (n=4), patchy alopecia areata scalp (n=8), and alopecia totalis/universalis scalp (n=8). Human TCRbeta sequencing covered scalp tissue and sorted CD4+ and CD8+ peripheral blood T cells from patchy and totalis/universalis alopecia areata patients and healthy controls. RNA was extracted with the PAXgene miRNA kit for fixed scalp, the miRNeasy kit for PBMCs, and the RNeasy kit for mouse skin. immunoSEQ multiplex PCR using 35 Vbeta forward primers and 13 Jbeta reverse primers was used to amplify TCRbeta CDR3 regions.

Results and caveats for the whole study, not just this receptor: Compared with normal scalp, lesional scalp had higher clonality and more expanded CD8+ clones, particularly in alopecia totalis/universalis, a pattern that suggests antigenic drive. Unlike mouse skin, where gammadelta T cells dominate, normal human skin contains resident alphabeta T cells that get sequenced too, which complicates analysis of the scalp TCR repertoire. Shared TCR sequences between patients were less evident than in mice, which may be partly attributable to HLA diversity in the patient population.

The library was produced with the immunoSEQ multiplex PCR assay. For TCR sequencing, RNA was extracted from every sample and reverse transcribed into cDNA to serve as template. First-strand cDNA was synthesized with SuperScript III using a 2:1 mix of oligo-dT and random hexamers. A synthetic immune receptor repertoire was used to measure amplification bias, and any remaining bias was corrected computationally. The study's own analysis went as follows. Raw reads were preprocessed to remove errors, and CDR3 was defined according to IMGT conventions as the region from the conserved cysteine to phenylalanine. Clonality was computed as 1 minus the Shannon entropy, with the entropy normalized by log2 of the number of productive unique TCRs. Scalp TCRbeta sequences were cross-referenced with sorted blood CD4 and CD8 repertoires so that the CD4 or CD8 identity of scalp clones could be inferred. As stored in TCRdb, this immuneACCESS dataset retains in-frame rearrangements with V and J assigned. A fraction of the clones does not appear; measured against another copy, unresolved V genes explain less than half of the discrepancy, and the remainder lacks a known reason. The DNA was the basis for D and trimming; V, J and clone size are from that table. For this sample there are 100,000 to 130,000 clones; 55% to 75% appear just once. 20% to 25% of the sample is held by the ten biggest clonotypes.

Material for sequencing was CD8+ T cells sorted from blood. The source is a human donor in good health.

The CDR3 is CTSSQDRWVRGPYYGYTF. DNA sequence: TGCACCAGCAGCCAAGACCGCTGGGTGCGGGGCCCTTACTATGGCTACACCTTC. The rearrangement joined TRBV1 to TRBJ1-2. TRBV1 has pseudogene status. Its CDR3 holds 18 amino acids, cysteine through phenylalanine. Solely the CDR3 DNA is kept, with 54 bases framed from the first base.